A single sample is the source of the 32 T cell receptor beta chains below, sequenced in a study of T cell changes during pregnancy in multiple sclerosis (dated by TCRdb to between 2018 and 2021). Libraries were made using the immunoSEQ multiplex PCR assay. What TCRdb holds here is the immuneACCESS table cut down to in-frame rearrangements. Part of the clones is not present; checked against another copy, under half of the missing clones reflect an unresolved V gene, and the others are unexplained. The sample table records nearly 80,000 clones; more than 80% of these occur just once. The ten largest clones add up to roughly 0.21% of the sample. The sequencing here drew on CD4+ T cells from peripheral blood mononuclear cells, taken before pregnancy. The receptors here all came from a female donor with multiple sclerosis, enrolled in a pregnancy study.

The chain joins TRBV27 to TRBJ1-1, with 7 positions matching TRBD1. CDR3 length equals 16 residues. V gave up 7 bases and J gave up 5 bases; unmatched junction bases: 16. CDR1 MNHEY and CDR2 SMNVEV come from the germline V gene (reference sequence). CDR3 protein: CASTPWGLTGTTEAFF. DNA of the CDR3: TGTGCCAGCACCCCCTGGGGCCTGACAGGGACTACTGAAGCTTTCTTT.

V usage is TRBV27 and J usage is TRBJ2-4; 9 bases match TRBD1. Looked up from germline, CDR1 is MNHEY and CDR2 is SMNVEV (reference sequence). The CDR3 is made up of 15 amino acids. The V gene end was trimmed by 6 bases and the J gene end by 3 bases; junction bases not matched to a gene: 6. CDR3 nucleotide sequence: TGTGCCAGCAGCCAGGACAGGGGATACAAAAACATTCAGTACTTC. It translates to CASSQDRGYKNIQYF.

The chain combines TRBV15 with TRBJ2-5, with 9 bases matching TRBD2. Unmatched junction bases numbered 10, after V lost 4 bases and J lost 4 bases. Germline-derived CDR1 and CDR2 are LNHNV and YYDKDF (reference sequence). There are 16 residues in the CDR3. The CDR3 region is CATSIFSGGGGETQYF. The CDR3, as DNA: TGTGCCACCAGCATCTTTAGCGGGGGTGGTGGAGAGACCCAGTACTTC.

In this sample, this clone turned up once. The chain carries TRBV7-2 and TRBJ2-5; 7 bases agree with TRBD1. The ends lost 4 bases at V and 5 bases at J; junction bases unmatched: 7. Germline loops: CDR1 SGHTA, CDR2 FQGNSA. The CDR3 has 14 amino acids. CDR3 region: CASSSKGARETQYF. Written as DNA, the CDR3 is TGTGCCAGCAGCTCCAAGGGGGCCAGGGAGACCCAGTACTTC.

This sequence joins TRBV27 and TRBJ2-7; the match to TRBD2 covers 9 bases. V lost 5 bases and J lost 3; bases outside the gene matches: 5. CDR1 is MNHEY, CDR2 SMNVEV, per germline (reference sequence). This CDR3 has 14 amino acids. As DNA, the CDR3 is TGTGCCAGCAGTCCTAGCGGGGCCTTCTACGAGCAGTACTTC. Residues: CASSPSGAFYEQYF.

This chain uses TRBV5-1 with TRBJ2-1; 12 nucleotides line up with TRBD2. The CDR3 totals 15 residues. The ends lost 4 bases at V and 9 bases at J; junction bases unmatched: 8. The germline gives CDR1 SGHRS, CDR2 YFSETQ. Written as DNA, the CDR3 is TGCGCCAGCAGCCAAACTAGCGGGGGGCTGGGTGAGCAGTTCTTC. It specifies CASSQTSGGLGEQFF.

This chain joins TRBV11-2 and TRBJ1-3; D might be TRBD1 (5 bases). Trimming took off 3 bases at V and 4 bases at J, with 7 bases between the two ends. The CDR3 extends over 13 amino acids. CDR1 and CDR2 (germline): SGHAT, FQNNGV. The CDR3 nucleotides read TGTGCCAGCAGCTTCCGGGGGGGAAACACCATATATTTT. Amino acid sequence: CASSFRGGNTIYF.

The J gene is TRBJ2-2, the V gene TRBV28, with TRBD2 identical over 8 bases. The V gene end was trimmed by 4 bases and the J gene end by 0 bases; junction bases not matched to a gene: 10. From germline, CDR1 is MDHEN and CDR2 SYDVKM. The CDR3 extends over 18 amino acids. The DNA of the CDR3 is TGTGCCAGCAGTTCCCGACTTGGACTAGCAACGAACACCGGGGAGCTGTTTTTT. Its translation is CASSSRLGLATNTGELFF.

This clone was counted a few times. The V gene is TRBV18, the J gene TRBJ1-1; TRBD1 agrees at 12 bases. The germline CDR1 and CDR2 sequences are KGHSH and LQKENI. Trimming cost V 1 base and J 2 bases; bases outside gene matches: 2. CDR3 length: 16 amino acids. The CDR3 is CASSPRGQGANTEAFF. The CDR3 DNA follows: TGTGCCAGCTCACCACGGGGACAGGGGGCTAACACTGAAGCTTTCTTT.

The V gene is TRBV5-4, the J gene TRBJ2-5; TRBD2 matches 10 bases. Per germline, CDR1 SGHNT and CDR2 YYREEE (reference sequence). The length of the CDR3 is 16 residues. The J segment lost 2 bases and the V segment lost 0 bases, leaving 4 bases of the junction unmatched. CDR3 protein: CASSLEGLAKQETQYF. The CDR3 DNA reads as TGTGCCAGCAGCTTGGAGGGACTAGCGAAGCAAGAGACCCAGTACTTC. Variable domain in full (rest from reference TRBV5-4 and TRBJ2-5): ETGVTQSPTHLIKTRGQQVTLRCSSQSGHNTVSWYQQALGQGPQFIFQYYREEENGRGNFPPRFSGLQFPNYSSELNVNALELDDSALYLCASSLEGLAKQETQYFGPGTRLLVL.

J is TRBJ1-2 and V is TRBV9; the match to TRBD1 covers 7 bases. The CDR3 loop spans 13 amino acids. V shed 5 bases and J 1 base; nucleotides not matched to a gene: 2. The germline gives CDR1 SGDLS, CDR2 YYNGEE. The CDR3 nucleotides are TGTGCCAGCAGACGGGACAGTAACTATGGCTACACCTTC. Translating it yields CASRRDSNYGYTF.

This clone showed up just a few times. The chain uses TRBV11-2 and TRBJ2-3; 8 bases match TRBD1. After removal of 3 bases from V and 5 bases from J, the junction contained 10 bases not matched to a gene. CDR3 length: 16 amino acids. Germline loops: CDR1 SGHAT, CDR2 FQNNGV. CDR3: CASSFGQGWGEDTQYF. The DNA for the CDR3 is TGTGCCAGCAGCTTCGGACAGGGATGGGGTGAAGATACGCAGTATTTT.

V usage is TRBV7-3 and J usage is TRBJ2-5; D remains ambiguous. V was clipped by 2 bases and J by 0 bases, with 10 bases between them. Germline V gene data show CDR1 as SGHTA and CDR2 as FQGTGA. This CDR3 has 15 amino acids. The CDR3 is CASSLGRFDQETQYF. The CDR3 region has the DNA TGTGCCAGCAGCTTAGGCCGCTTTGACCAAGAGACCCAGTACTTC.

The CDR3 sequence: CASSAYSSSYEQYF. The DNA for the CDR3 is TGTGCCAGCAGCGCTTACTCCTCCTCCTACGAGCAGTACTTC. This rearrangement joins TRBV9 to TRBJ2-7; D is unclear. V was shortened by 3 bases and J by 0 bases, with 10 bases between the two germline ends. The CDR3 length is 14 residues. Germline V gene sequence: CDR1 SGDLS, CDR2 YYNGEE.

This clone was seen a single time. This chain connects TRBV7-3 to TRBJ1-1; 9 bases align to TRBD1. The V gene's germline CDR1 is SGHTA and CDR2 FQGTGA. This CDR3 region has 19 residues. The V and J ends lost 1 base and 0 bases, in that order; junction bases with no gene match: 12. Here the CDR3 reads CASSLRAPKGQGLNTEAFF. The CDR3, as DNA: TGTGCCAGCAGCTTAAGGGCCCCTAAGGGACAGGGATTGAACACTGAAGCTTTCTTT.

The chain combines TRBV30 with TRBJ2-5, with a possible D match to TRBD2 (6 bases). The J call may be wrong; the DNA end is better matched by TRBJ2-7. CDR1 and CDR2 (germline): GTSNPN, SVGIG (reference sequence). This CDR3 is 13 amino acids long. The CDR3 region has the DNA TGTGCCTGGGCTCGGGACTTCTCCTACGAGCAGTACTTC. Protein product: CAWARDFSYEQYF.

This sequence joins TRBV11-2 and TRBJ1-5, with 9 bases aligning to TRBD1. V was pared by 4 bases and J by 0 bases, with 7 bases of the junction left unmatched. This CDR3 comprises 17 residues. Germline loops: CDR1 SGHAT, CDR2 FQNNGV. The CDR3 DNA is TGTGCCAGCAGCTCCTACTCGGGACAGGGTAGCAATCAGCCCCAGCATTTT. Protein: CASSSYSGQGSNQPQHF.

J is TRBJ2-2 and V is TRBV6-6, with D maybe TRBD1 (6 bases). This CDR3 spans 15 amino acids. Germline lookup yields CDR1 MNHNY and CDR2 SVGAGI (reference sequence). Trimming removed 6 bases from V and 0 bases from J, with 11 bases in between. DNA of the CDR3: TGTGCCAGCAGCTTGGACAGATCGAACACCGGGGAGCTGTTTTTT. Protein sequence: CASSLDRSNTGELFF.

CDR3 nucleotides: TGTGCCAGCAGTTACCAGATAGCTAGCACAGATACGCAGTATTTT. Translating it yields CASSYQIASTDTQYF. This sequence joins TRBV6-5 and TRBJ2-3; D is ambiguous. The germline gives CDR1 MNHEY, CDR2 SVGAGI. The CDR3 is 15 residues long. Trimming took off 2 bases at V and 0 bases at J, with 9 bases between the two ends.

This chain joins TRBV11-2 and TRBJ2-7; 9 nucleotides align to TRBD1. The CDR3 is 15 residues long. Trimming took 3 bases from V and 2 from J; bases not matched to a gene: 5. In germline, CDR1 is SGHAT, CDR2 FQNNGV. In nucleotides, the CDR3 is TGTGCCAGCAGCTTCTGGACAGGGGAGGCCTACGAGCAGTACTTC. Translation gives CASSFWTGEAYEQYF.

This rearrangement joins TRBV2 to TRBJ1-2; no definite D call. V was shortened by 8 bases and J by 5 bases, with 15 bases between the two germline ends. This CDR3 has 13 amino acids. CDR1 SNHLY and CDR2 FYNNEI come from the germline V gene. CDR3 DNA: TGTGCCAGCGGATCGGGCGGGGTGTATGGCTACACCTTC. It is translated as CASGSGGVYGYTF.

CDR3 sequence: CASSLELQETQYF. For the CDR3, the DNA is TGTGCCAGCAGCTTAGAGCTTCAAGAGACCCAGTACTTC. V is TRBV5-4 and J is TRBJ2-5; D is ambiguous. The CDR3 has 13 residues. Trimming removed 2 bases at V and 2 bases at J, with 7 bases between. The germline V gene encodes CDR1 SGHNT and CDR2 YYREEE (reference sequence).

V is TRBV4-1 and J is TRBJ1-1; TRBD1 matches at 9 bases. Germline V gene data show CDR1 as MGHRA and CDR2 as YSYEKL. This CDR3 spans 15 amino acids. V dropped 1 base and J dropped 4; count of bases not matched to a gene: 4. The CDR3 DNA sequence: TGCGCCAGCAGCCAAGCAGACAGGGGGGCCACTGAAGCTTTCTTT. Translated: CASSQADRGATEAFF.

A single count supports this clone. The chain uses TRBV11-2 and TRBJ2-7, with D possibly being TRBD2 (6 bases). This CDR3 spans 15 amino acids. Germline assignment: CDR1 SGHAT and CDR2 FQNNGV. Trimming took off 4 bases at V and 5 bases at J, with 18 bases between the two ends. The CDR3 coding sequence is TGTGCCAGCAGCTCCCGCCCGGGGGAGACCCACGAGCAGTACTTC. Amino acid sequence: CASSSRPGETHEQYF.

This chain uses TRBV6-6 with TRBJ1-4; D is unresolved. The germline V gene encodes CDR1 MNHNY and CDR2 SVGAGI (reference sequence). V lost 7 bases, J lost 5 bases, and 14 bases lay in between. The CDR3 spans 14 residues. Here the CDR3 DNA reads TGTGCCAGCACCGGAGTCGCCCGAAATGAAAAACTGTTTTTT. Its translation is CASTGVARNEKLFF.

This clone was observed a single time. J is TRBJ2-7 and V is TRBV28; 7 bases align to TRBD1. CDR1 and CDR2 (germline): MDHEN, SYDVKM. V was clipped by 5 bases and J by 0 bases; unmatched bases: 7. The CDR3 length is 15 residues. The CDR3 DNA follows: TGTGCCAGCAGTCCTAACAGGGGTTTCTCCTACGAGCAGTACTTC. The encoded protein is CASSPNRGFSYEQYF.

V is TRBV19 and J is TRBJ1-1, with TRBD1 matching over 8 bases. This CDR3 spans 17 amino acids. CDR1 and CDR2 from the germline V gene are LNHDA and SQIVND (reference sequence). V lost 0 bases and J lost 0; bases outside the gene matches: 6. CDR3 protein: CASSIEGRTGLNTEAFF. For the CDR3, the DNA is TGTGCCAGTAGTATAGAAGGGAGGACAGGGCTGAACACTGAAGCTTTCTTT. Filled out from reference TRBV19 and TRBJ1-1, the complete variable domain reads DGGITQSPKYLFRKEGQNVTLSCEQNLNHDAMYWYRQDPGQGLRLIYYSQIVNDFQKGDIAEGYSVSREKKESFPLTVTSAQKNPTAFYLCASSIEGRTGLNTEAFFGQGTRLTVV.

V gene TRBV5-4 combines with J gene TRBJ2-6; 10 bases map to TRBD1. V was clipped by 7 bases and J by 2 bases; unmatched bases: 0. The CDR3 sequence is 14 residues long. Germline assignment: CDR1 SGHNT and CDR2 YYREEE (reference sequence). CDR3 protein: CASGTGAGANVLTF. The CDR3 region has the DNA TGTGCCAGCGGGACAGGGGCTGGGGCCAACGTCCTGACTTTC.

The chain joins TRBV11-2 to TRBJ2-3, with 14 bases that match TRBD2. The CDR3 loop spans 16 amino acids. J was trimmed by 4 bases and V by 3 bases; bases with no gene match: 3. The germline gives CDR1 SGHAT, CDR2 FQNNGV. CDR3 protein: CASSLGLAGVADTQYF. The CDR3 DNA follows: TGTGCCAGCAGCTTGGGACTAGCGGGAGTGGCAGATACGCAGTATTTT.

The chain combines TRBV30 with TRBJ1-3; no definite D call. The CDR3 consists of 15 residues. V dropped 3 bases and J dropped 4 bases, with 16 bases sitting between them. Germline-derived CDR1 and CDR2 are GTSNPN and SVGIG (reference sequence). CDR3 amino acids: CAWRGGSWKGNTIYF. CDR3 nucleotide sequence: TGTGCCTGGAGAGGCGGCAGTTGGAAGGGAAACACCATATATTTT.

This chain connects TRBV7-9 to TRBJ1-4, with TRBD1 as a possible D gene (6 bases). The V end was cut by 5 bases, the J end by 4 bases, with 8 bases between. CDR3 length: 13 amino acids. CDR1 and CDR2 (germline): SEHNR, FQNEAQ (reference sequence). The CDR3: CASSRGGNEKLFF. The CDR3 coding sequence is TGTGCCAGCAGCCGAGGGGGTAATGAAAAACTGTTTTTT.

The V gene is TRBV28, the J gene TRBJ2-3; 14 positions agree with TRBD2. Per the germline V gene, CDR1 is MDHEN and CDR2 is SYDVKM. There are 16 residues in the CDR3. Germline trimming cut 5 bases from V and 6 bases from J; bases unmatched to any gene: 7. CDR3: CASSLGLAGGRDTQYF. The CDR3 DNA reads TGTGCCAGCAGTCTTGGACTAGCGGGAGGAAGGGATACGCAGTATTTT.